The 9 T cell receptor beta chains below all came from one sample that was sequenced in a study of cytomegalovirus exposure and HLA in healthy donors. Primers: 60 Vbeta forward and 13 Jbeta reverse. TCRdb's copy holds only in-frame clones and misses some; the assay was immunoSEQ multiplex PCR. The data hold tens of thousands of clones, with 60% to 85% observed a single time. Sequenced input: PBMCs. The receptors derive from a male donor in good health and CMV-seronegative.

The genes are TRBV2 and TRBJ2-7; 11 bases agree with TRBD2. Losses at the gene ends were 1 base for V and 1 base for J; bases not matched to a gene: 24. CDR1 is SNHLY and CDR2 is FYNNEI in the germline V gene. The CDR3 sequence is 23 residues long. CDR3 loop: CASSEEKTEAGLADPPLSYEQYF. CDR3 DNA sequence: TGTGCCAGCAGTGAAGAAAAAACCGAAGCGGGACTAGCGGACCCGCCTCTTTCCTACGAGCAGTACTTC.

The rearrangement joins TRBV30 to TRBJ2-1, with 16 nucleotides matching TRBD2. From germline, CDR1 is GTSNPN and CDR2 SVGIG (reference sequence). With V trimmed by 2 bases and J by 8 bases, 18 bases remained unmatched. The CDR3 is 20 amino acids. The chain's CDR3 is CAWSRTLAGTSGRVSYEQFF. For the CDR3, the DNA is TGTGCCTGGAGTCGAACTCTTGCCGGGACTAGCGGGAGGGTGTCATATGAGCAGTTCTTC.

The gene calls are TRBV28 and TRBJ1-1; the match to TRBD1 covers 9 bases. The CDR3 is 16 residues long. V shed 5 bases, J shed 2 bases, and the junction held 9 bases outside the gene matches. From germline, CDR1 is MDHEN and CDR2 SYDVKM. The chain's CDR3 is CASSQLPGQGNTEAFF. CDR3 DNA sequence: TGTGCCAGCAGTCAGCTTCCGGGACAGGGCAACACTGAAGCTTTCTTT.

The chain employs TRBV29-1 and TRBJ2-1; D is undetermined. Germline assignment: CDR1 SQVTM and CDR2 ANQGSEA. The CDR3 runs to 13 residues. V lost 3 bases, J lost 8 bases, and 14 bases lay in between. CDR3 amino acids: CSVDMSGLDEQFF. The DNA for the CDR3 is TGCAGCGTTGACATGTCAGGATTAGATGAGCAGTTCTTC.

This clone was observed a few times. The genes are TRBV6-6 and TRBJ2-7, with 12 bases identical to TRBD1. CDR3 size: 15 residues. Trimming at V came to 7 bases and at J to 7 bases, leaving 11 bases not matched to a gene. The germline gives CDR1 MNHNY, CDR2 SVGAGI (reference sequence). The CDR3 nucleotides read TGTGCCAGCAAGAGATCGGGACAGGGGGCGGGGGAGCAGTACTTC. Translated: CASKRSGQGAGEQYF.

The rearrangement uses TRBV9 and TRBJ1-2; 9 bases line up with TRBD1. CDR3 length: 15 residues. The V and J ends lost 4 bases and 0 bases, in that order; junction bases with no gene match: 4. From germline, CDR1 is SGDLS and CDR2 YYNGEE. The CDR3 loop is CASSSGQGPNYGYTF. The CDR3 DNA sequence: TGTGCCAGCAGCTCCGGACAGGGGCCTAACTATGGCTACACCTTC.

The CDR3 reads CASSASYEQYF. The CDR3 coding sequence is TGTGCCAGCAGCGCTAGCTACGAGCAGTACTTC. The V call is TRBV2, the J call TRBJ2-7; D is uncertain. CDR3 length: 11 residues. The V and J ends lost 6 bases and 3 bases respectively, with 6 bases between them. The V gene's germline CDR1 is SNHLY and CDR2 FYNNEI.

Concerning this clone: Its ends do not fully match the called genes, so a read error is possible. The chain employs TRBV4-3 and TRBJ1-5; TRBD1 is a possible D gene (6 bases). This CDR3 comprises 15 residues. CDR1 LGHNA and CDR2 YSLEER come from the germline V gene. CDR3 loop: CASSQNSGVNQPQNF. Here the CDR3 DNA reads TGCGCCAGCAGCCAGAATTCAGGGGTAAATCAGCCCCAGAATTTT.

The gene calls are TRBV27 and TRBJ2-7; 7 nucleotides align to TRBD1. The germline V gene encodes CDR1 MNHEY and CDR2 SMNVEV (reference sequence). The length of the CDR3 is 14 residues. J lost 6 bases, V lost 6 bases, and 11 bases had no gene match. The CDR3: CASRSPGQFTEQYF. In DNA form, the CDR3 reads TGTGCCAGCAGGTCTCCGGGACAGTTCACCGAGCAGTACTTC.